Below, 20 T cell receptor beta chains from the same sample are listed, as sequenced in a study of T cell responses to AZD1222 COVID-19 vaccine. Assay: immunoSEQ multiplex PCR; the TCRdb copy retains only in-frame clones and omits some. The sample holds 150,000 to 200,000 clones; over 75% are singletons and the top ten take approximately 1.6%. Specimen: peripheral blood, collected on day 0 of AZD1222 vaccination. These receptors were collected from an adult in good health.

This clone was recorded once. V and J are TRBV3-1 (or the pseudogene TRBV3-2) and TRBJ2-7; perhaps TRBD2 as D (6 bases). CDR1 and CDR2 from the germline V gene are LGHDT and YNNKEL (reference sequence). The CDR3 is 16 amino acids. V was cut by 0 bases and J by 0 bases, with 12 bases left in between. This CDR3 is CASSQDTLAPSYEQYF. The CDR3 coding sequence is TGTGCCAGCAGCCAAGATACCCTAGCGCCCTCCTACGAGCAGTACTTC.

V is TRBV10-2 and J is TRBJ1-2; D is possibly TRBD1 (5 bases). This CDR3 is built from 14 residues. Per germline, CDR1 WSHSY and CDR2 SAAADI. Trimming shortened V by 3 bases and J by 2 bases, and 10 bases separated the two germline ends. In DNA form, the CDR3 reads TGCGCCAGCAGTGAACTGGGGGTAAACTATGGCTACACCTTC. Translating it yields CASSELGVNYGYTF.

The chain carries TRBV4-2 and TRBJ1-6, with TRBD1 as a possible D gene (5 bases). Trimming took off 0 bases at V and 12 bases at J, with 21 bases between the two ends. The CDR3 runs to 17 residues. Germline values: CDR1 LGHNA, CDR2 YNFKEQ. This chain's CDR3 is CASSQDPQGMVGGPLHF. In DNA form, the CDR3 reads TGTGCCAGCAGCCAAGATCCGCAGGGCATGGTTGGCGGACCCCTCCACTTT.

The chain is built from TRBV19 and TRBJ2-5, with TRBD1 identical over 7 bases. Unmatched junction bases numbered 9, after V lost 10 bases and J lost 4 bases. Germline V lookup: CDR1 LNHDA, CDR2 SQIVND (reference sequence). The CDR3 length is 13 residues. The chain's CDR3 is CATNDRDRETQYF. The CDR3, as DNA: TGTGCCACAAACGACAGGGATCGAGAGACCCAGTACTTC.

This sequence joins TRBV3-1 (or the pseudogene TRBV3-2) and TRBJ2-6, with D possibly TRBD1 on 6 matching bases. V was pared by 4 bases and J by 3 bases, with 19 bases between. Germline values: CDR1 LGHDT, CDR2 YNNKEL (reference sequence). The CDR3 is 18 residues long. The DNA of the CDR3 is TGTGCCAGCAGCCCTCTCCAATCGACAGGCCTTGGGGCCAACGTCCTGACTTTC. This sequence encodes CASSPLQSTGLGANVLTF.

The genes are TRBV6-1 and TRBJ1-6; D gene ambiguous. The CDR3 has 14 amino acids. The germline gives CDR1 MNHNS, CDR2 SASEGT. V was clipped by 2 bases and J by 5 bases, with 7 bases between them. CDR3 protein: CASSEFRNNSPLHF. The CDR3 region has the DNA TGTGCCAGCAGTGAATTTCGGAATAATTCACCCCTCCACTTT.

This clone has a single count. The chain links TRBV7-2 to TRBJ2-7; a possible D gene is TRBD1 (5 bases). This CDR3 has 15 amino acids. V lost 1 base and J 1 base, leaving 11 bases between the germline ends. Germline CDR1 SGHTA, CDR2 FQGNSA. The CDR3 coding sequence is TGTGCCAGCAGCTTAGGGACGACAGAGTCCTACGAGCAGTACTTC. This translates into CASSLGTTESYEQYF.

The gene calls are TRBV5-4 and TRBJ2-5; no definite D call. CDR1 is SGHNT, CDR2 YYREEE, per germline (reference sequence). The CDR3 length is 13 residues. Trimming removed 3 bases from V and 2 bases from J, with 8 bases in between. The CDR3 loop reads CASSSSWQETQYF. For the CDR3, the DNA is TGTGCCAGCAGCTCCTCGTGGCAAGAGACCCAGTACTTC. Full variable domain (remainder filled in from reference TRBV5-4 and TRBJ2-5): ETGVTQSPTHLIKTRGQQVTLRCSSQSGHNTVSWYQQALGQGPQFIFQYYREEENGRGNFPPRFSGLQFPNYSSELNVNALELDDSALYLCASSSSWQETQYFGPGTRLLVL.

The rearrangement uses TRBV11-1 and TRBJ1-2, with TRBD1 identical over 7 bases. V gave up 5 bases and J gave up 2 bases; unmatched junction bases: 8. Germline CDR1 is SGHAT and CDR2 is FQDESV (reference sequence). This CDR3 spans 15 amino acids. The CDR3 DNA follows: TGTGCCAGCAGCCGAACGGGACAGCTAAACTATGGCTACACCTTC. Protein: CASSRTGQLNYGYTF.

The rearrangement joins TRBV6-4 to TRBJ2-7; 8 bases fit TRBD1. CDR3 size: 17 residues. The trim removed 6 bases at V and 2 bases at J, leaving 15 bases unmatched. Germline CDR1 and CDR2: MRHNA and SNTAGT. Here the CDR3 reads CASRETGEAVHTYEQYF. Written as DNA, the CDR3 is TGTGCCAGCAGGGAGACAGGGGAGGCAGTTCATACCTACGAGCAGTACTTC.

The rearrangement uses TRBV7-3 and TRBJ2-5, with D perhaps being TRBD1 or TRBD2 (5 bases each). Germline assignment: CDR1 SGHTA and CDR2 FQGTGA. CDR3 length: 13 residues. The V end lost 3 bases, the J end lost 2 bases, and 7 bases lay between the germline ends. Here the CDR3 DNA reads TGTGCCAGCAGCTTGGGGGTTCAAGAGACCCAGTACTTC. Translation gives CASSLGVQETQYF.

This clone was seen only once. The J gene is TRBJ1-1, the V gene TRBV6-5; 9 bases map to TRBD1. This CDR3 region has 15 residues. Germline values: CDR1 MNHEY, CDR2 SVGAGI. Trimming took 5 bases from V and 6 from J; bases not matched to a gene: 10. CDR3 in DNA: TGTGCCAGCAGTAGACCGGGACAGGGAAGGCCTGAAGCTTTCTTT. This gives the protein CASSRPGQGRPEAFF.

This chain uses TRBV21-1 with TRBJ1-1. TRBV21-1 is a listed pseudogene. The CDR3 has 15 amino acids. This CDR3 reads CASSKGTEGWTEAFF. As DNA, the CDR3 is TGTGCCAGCAGCAAAGGTACGGAGGGGTGGACTGAAGCTTTCTTT.

This clone was detected only a few times. The chain combines TRBV7-8 with TRBJ1-6, with no clear D. Germline CDR1 SGHVS, CDR2 FQNEAQ. This CDR3 is 17 amino acids long. V gave up 1 base and J gave up 0 bases, with 10 bases separating them. This chain's CDR3 is CASSLGQSYSYNSPLHF. DNA of the CDR3: TGTGCCAGCAGCTTAGGCCAGAGTTACTCCTATAATTCACCCCTCCACTTT.

V gene TRBV27 combines with J gene TRBJ1-2, with 7 bases lining up with TRBD1. Germline CDR1 and CDR2: MNHEY and SMNVEV (reference sequence). The CDR3 runs 13 residues. J gave up 2 bases and V 5 bases, and 2 bases lay outside the gene matches. The CDR3 protein is CASSGRGNYGYTF. CDR3 nucleotide sequence: TGTGCCAGCAGTGGCAGGGGGAACTATGGCTACACCTTC.

J is TRBJ2-5 and V is TRBV5-5; 9 nucleotides match TRBD2. CDR3 length equals 16 residues. Trimming at V came to 2 bases and at J to 0 bases, leaving 5 bases not matched to a gene. CDR1 and CDR2 from the germline V gene are SGHKS and YYEKEE (reference sequence). CDR3 nucleotides: TGTGCCAGCAGCTTTACGGCTAGCGGGGACCAAGAGACCCAGTACTTC. Translated, it gives CASSFTASGDQETQYF.

The gene calls are TRBV15 and TRBJ2-1; possibly TRBD2 for D (6 bases). The germline gives CDR1 LNHNV, CDR2 YYDKDF (reference sequence). The CDR3 is made up of 14 amino acids. Trimming pared 8 bases from V and 5 bases from J, leaving 16 bases between. CDR3 DNA sequence: TGTGCCACCGGCGGGGCGGTGACAAACAATGAGCAGTTCTTC. Its translation is CATGGAVTNNEQFF.

The chain recombines TRBV3-1 (or the pseudogene TRBV3-2) with TRBJ1-6; possible D gene TRBD1, 6 bases. Trimming removed 8 bases at V and 16 bases at J, with 18 bases between. The CDR3 runs 12 residues. Germline V CDR1 and CDR2: LGHDT, YNNKEL (reference sequence). CDR3 protein: CASSLPGVALHF. The CDR3 DNA follows: TGTGCCAGCTCCCTCCCAGGGGTAGCTCTCCACTTT.

The chain recombines TRBV18 with TRBJ1-1; 11 bases are a match to TRBD1. With 6 bases clipped from V and 5 bases from J, the junction kept 5 bases outside the gene matches. The CDR3 spans 14 residues. Germline V gives CDR1 KGHSH, CDR2 LQKENI. In DNA form, the CDR3 reads TGTGCCAGCTCCCGGACAGGGGGCTCGACTGAAGCTTTCTTT. It encodes CASSRTGGSTEAFF.

The V gene is TRBV28, the J gene TRBJ1-1; D call uncertain. The V end was cut by 2 bases, the J end by 5 bases, with 21 bases between. CDR3 length equals 17 residues. The germline V gene has CDR1 MDHEN and CDR2 SYDVKM. The DNA of the CDR3 is TGTGCCAGCAGTTTAGCCGAATCGTCCCGGGAATGGACTGAAGCTTTCTTT. This codes for CASSLAESSREWTEAFF.